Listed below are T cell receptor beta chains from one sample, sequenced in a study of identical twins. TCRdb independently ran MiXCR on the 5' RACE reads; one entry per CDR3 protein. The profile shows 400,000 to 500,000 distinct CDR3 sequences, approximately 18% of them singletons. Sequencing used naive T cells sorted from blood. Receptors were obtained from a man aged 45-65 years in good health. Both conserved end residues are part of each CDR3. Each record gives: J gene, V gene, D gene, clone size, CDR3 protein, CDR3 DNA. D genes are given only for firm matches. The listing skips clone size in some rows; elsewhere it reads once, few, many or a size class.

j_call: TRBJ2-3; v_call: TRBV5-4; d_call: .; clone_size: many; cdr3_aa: CASSFRLAGADSSTDTQYF; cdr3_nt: TGTGCCAGCAGCTTTAGATTGGCGGGGGCAGATTCGAGCACAGATACGCAGTATTTT
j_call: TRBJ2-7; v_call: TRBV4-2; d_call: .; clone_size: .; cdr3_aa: CASSQAPGGLYEQYF; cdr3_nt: TGTGCCAGCAGCCAAGCGCCGGGGGGCCTCTACGAGCAGTACTTC
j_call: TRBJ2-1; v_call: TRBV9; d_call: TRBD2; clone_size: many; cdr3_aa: CASSAPRSGGLPRGEQFF; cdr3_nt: TGTGCCAGCAGTGCCCCGCGGAGCGGGGGTCTTCCCAGGGGTGAGCAGTTCTTC
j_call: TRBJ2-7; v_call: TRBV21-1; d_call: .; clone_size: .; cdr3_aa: CASSKGAGGWEQYF; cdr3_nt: TGTGCCAGCAGCAAAGGAGCGGGAGGCTGGGAGCAGTACTTC
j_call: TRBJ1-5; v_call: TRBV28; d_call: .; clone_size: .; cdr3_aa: CASRQRRTQHF; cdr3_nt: TGTGCCAGCAGACAACGGAGAACCCAGCATTTT
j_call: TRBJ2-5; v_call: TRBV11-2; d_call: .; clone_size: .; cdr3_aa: CASSLVMRETQYF; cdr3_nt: TGTGCCAGCAGCTTAGTAATGAGGGAGACCCAGTACTTC
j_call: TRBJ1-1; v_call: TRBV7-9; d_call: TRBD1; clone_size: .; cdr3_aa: CASSLGQGANTEAFF; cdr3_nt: TGTGCCAGCAGCCTCGGACAGGGTGCGAACACTGAAGCTTTCTTT
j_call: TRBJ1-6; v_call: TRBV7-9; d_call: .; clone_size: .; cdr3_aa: CASSLGKSNDPTLHF; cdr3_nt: TGTGCCAGCAGCTTAGGGAAGTCGAATGATCCGACCCTCCACTTT
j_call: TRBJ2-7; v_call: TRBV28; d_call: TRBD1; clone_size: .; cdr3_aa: CASSGGTGNEQYF; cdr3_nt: TGTGCCAGCAGTGGAGGGACAGGGAACGAGCAGTACTTC
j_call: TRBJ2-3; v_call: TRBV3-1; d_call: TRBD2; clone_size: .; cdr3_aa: CASSQLAGGRTDTQYF; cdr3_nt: TGTGCCAGCAGCCAATTAGCGGGGGGGAGAACAGATACGCAGTATTTT
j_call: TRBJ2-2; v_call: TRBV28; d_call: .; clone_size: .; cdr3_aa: CASSSTGGELFF; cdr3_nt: TGTGCCAGCAGTTCCACTGGCGGGGAGCTGTTTTTT
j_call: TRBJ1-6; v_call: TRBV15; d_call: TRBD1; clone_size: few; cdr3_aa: CATSRGDRGTPLHF; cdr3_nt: TGTGCCACCAGCAGAGGGGACAGGGGAACACCCCTCCACTTT
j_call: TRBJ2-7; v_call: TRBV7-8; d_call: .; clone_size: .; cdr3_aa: CASSLGVAGPYEQYF; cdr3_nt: TGTGCCAGCAGCTTAGGGGTCGCAGGGCCTTACGAGCAGTACTTC
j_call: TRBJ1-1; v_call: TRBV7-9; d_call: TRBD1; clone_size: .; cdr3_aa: CASRPPGQLNTEAFF; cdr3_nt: TGTGCCAGCAGACCTCCGGGACAGCTAAACACTGAAGCTTTCTTT
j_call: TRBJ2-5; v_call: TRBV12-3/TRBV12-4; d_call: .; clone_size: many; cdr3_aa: CASSRSSGDTLQTQYF; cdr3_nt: TGTGCCAGCAGTAGGTCTTCAGGGGATACTCTACAGACCCAGTACTTC
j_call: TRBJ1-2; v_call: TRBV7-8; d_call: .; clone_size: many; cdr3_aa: CASSLAHRGPYGYTF; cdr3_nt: TGTGCCAGCAGCTTAGCGCACCGGGGCCCCTATGGCTACACCTTC